A selection of T cell receptor beta chains follows, all from one sample in a study of shared clonotypes between healthy human individuals. Libraries were prepared by immunoSEQ multiplex PCR; TCRdb keeps only in-frame clonotypes and omits some of them. The top ten clones hold less than 15% of a sample with about 450,000 clones, around 80% of them seen once. The sample consisted of PBMCs. These receptor sequences come from a middle-aged woman in good health. Some clones in this sample may be carry-over from other donors' samples. CDR3s include the opening cysteine and the closing phenylalanine or tryptophan. D genes are given only for firm matches. Where a row states a size, it is once, few, many or the class of an expanded clone; other rows omit it.

d_call | clone_size | j_call | v_call | cdr3_nt | cdr3_aa
- | few | TRBJ1-2 | TRBV4-1 | TGCGCCAGTTCGGCTGGGGTGGGCTATGGCTACACCTTC | CASSAGVGYGYTF
- | - | TRBJ1-2 | TRBV7-2 | TGTGCCAGCAGCTCCGCGACAGCCCTGCACACCTTC | CASSSATALHTF
- | - | TRBJ1-2 | TRBV29-1 | TGCAGCGTTGAAGGACGGGACTATGGCTACACCTTC | CSVEGRDYGYTF
TRBD2 | - | TRBJ2-1 | TRBV5-1 | TGCGCCAGCAGCTGGGCGGGGGAATACAATGAGCAGTTCTTC | CASSWAGEYNEQFF
- | - | TRBJ2-5 | TRBV18 | TGTGCCAGCTCACCACCGGGCGGTTACCAAGAGACCCAGTACTTC | CASSPPGGYQETQYF
TRBD2 | once | TRBJ2-1 | TRBV28 | TGTGCCAGCAGTCCGATACTAGCGCGAACCTACAATGAGCAGTTCTTC | CASSPILARTYNEQFF
- | many | TRBJ1-2 | TRBV28 | TGTGCCAGCAGAAGACCTGTTCTCGAGGTCTATGGCTACACCTTC | CASRRPVLEVYGYTF
- | - | TRBJ1-2 | TRBV5-1 | TGCGCCAGCCGCGAGGGCCCGGGATACTATGGCTACACCTTC | CASREGPGYYGYTF
- | - | TRBJ2-6 | TRBV5-6 | TGTGCCAGCACCGTTGGGGGATGGCCTGGGGCCAACGTCCTGACTTTC | CASTVGGWPGANVLTF
- | - | TRBJ1-1 | TRBV14 | TGTGCCAGCAGCCAATTCGGGGGCAGGAACACTGAAGCTTTCTTT | CASSQFGGRNTEAFF
- | once | TRBJ2-1 | TRBV5-4 | TGTGCCAGCAGCTTGGAGAACAGGGAGCAGTTCTTC | CASSLENREQFF
- | - | TRBJ2-7 | TRBV6-1 | TGTGCCAGCAGTGAATTAAGGAGCTCCTACGAGCAGTACTTC | CASSELRSSYEQYF
- | - | TRBJ2-3 | TRBV7-2 | TGTGCCAGCACCAGAGGCCGGACAGCGGGTACAGATACGCAGTATTTT | CASTRGRTAGTDTQYF
- | - | TRBJ1-5 | TRBV6-5 | TGTGCCAGCAGGGGGGCCGGTGGTAATCAGCCCCAGCATTTT | CASRGAGGNQPQHF
- | - | TRBJ2-1 | TRBV20-1 | TGCAGTGCTAGTAAATCCGAGCAGTTCTTC | CSASKSEQFF
- | - | TRBJ2-7 | TRBV28 | TGTGCCAGCAGTTTTCTGGGGACTTCCTACGAGCAGTACTTC | CASSFLGTSYEQYF
- | - | TRBJ2-7 | TRBV4-3 | TGCGCCAGCAGCCAAGACAGGCTTTTCTCCTACGAGCAGTACTTC | CASSQDRLFSYEQYF
- | - | TRBJ2-7 | TRBV21-1 | TGTGCCAGCAGCAAAGGTAGGACTAGCGGGAAGCAGTACTTC | CASSKGRTSGKQYF
- | - | TRBJ2-1 | TRBV28 | TGTGCCACCTTTGGGTACAATGAGCAGTTCTTC | CATFGYNEQFF
TRBD2 | - | TRBJ2-2 | TRBV5-1 | TGCGCCAGCAGCCCAACTAGCGGGAGGGGTCACGGGGAGCTGTTTTTT | CASSPTSGRGHGELFF
- | - | TRBJ2-7 | TRBV4-1 | TGCGCCAGCAGCCCCTCAAATGCGCAAGCCTACGAGCAGTACTTC | CASSPSNAQAYEQYF
TRBD1 | - | TRBJ2-5 | TRBV4-1 | TGCGCCAGCAGCCAGGGGGGGACAGGGCGGCGAGAGACCCAGTACTTC | CASSQGGTGRRETQYF
- | - | TRBJ1-5 | TRBV11-2 | TGTGCCAGCAGGGACGGCAATCAGCCCCAGCATTTT | CASRDGNQPQHF
TRBD2 | - | TRBJ2-2 | TRBV29-1 | TGCAGCGTTGAACCGGGAGGCCCCACCGGGGAGCTGTTTTTT | CSVEPGGPTGELFF
- | - | TRBJ1-2 | TRBV2 | TGTGCCAGCACCAACCAACGGGGAATCTATGGCTACGCCTTC | CASTNQRGIYGYAF
- | - | TRBJ1-1 | TRBV7-6 | TGTGCCAGCAGCCGACAGTTCGAAGCTTTCTTT | CASSRQFEAFF
- | - | TRBJ1-5 | TRBV4-3 | TGCGCCAGCAGCCAAGGGGGAAGGGATCAGCCCCAGCATTTT | CASSQGGRDQPQHF
- | - | TRBJ2-2 | TRBV4-1 | TGCGCCAGCAGGCCCAGCGGGAACACCGGGGAGCTGTTTTTT | CASRPSGNTGELFF
TRBD2 | - | TRBJ2-7 | TRBV19 | TGTGCCAGCAGTATGCAAGCGGGAGTTAGCGAGCAGTACTTC | CASSMQAGVSEQYF
TRBD2 | - | TRBJ2-7 | TRBV5-4 | TGTGCCATGGGTCGCGGGGGGCGCACCTACGAGCAGTACTTC | CAMGRGGRTYEQYF
- | - | TRBJ1-2 | TRBV28 | TGTGCCAGCAGTTTAGTTTGGGCTAACTATGGCTACACCTTC | CASSLVWANYGYTF